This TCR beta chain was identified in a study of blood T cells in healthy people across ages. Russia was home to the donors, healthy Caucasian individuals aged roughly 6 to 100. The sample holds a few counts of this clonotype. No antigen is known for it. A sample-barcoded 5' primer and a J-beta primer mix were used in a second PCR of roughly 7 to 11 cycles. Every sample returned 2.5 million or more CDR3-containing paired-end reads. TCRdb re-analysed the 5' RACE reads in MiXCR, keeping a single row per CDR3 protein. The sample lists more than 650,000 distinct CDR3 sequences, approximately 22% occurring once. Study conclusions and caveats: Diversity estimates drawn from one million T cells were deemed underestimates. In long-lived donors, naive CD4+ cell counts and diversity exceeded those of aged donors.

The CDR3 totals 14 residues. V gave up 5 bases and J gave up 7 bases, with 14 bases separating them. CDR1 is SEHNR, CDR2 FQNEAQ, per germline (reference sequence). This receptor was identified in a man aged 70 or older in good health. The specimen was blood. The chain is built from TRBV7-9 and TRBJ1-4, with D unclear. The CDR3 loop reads CASSPAGVFEKLFF. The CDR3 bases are TGTGCCAGCAGCCCGGCCGGGGTTTTTGAAAAACTGTTTTTT.